This entry is about one T cell receptor beta chain. V was clipped by 3 bases and J by 2 bases; unmatched bases: 8. Per germline, CDR1 SGHNT and CDR2 YYREEE (reference sequence). The CDR3 extends over 17 amino acids. Methods used by the authors: Amplifying reference gene primers gave estimates of nucleated cell counts. Generated by immunoSEQ multiplex PCR, the TCRdb table keeps only in-frame clones and is missing some. Clonal size and the V and J genes are those of that table, whereas D and trimming came from the DNA. The sample carries about 160,000 clones, about 85% recorded once. The data derive from a study of blood T cell repertoires in COVID-19. The Seattle patients joined while their infection was active and were tracked longitudinally afterward.

The receptor comes from a woman in her forties or fifties with COVID-19, enrolled during active disease. Sequencing was performed on peripheral blood. The V and J genes are TRBV5-4 and TRBJ2-2; TRBD2 matches 9 bases. CDR3 nucleotide sequence: TGTGCCAGCAGCTCAGGAATGGGACTAGCCAACACCGGGGAGCTGTTTTTT. It encodes CASSSGMGLANTGELFF.